The clone carrying this T cell receptor (beta chain) was detected many times. This record comes from a study of regulatory T cells in long-lasting Graves disease. Arm-PCR of CDR3 regions and iRepertoire HTBI primers were the basis on which TCR beta libraries were built. TCRdb re-derived calls from the multiplex PCR reads in MiXCR, one entry per CDR3 protein. The sample carries under 250,000 distinct CDR3 sequences, around a fifth recorded once. The CDR3 loop spans 15 amino acids. Germline V gene lookup returns CDR1 SGHRS and CDR2 YFSETQ. The V and J ends lost 4 bases and 3 bases, in that order; junction bases with no gene match: 6. Documented time point: newly diagnosed GD, antithyroid drugs for less than 3 months. RNA from PBMCs was the source of the TCR library. It was American Thyroid Association guidelines that determined Graves' disease diagnosis. Patients all came to the study from an endocrinology department in Xi'an, China.

These data were also filed under a second study, of T cells in Graves' hyperthyroidism and ophthalmopathy. This second study notes: HTBI primers drove first-round RT-PCR of the TCR CDR3. Blood samples included most of the expanded thyroid clonotypes exceeding 0.001.

The chain has TRBV5-1 and TRBJ1-3, with 8 bases matching TRBD1. This sequence originates from a woman aged 25 to 39 with Graves disease. This specimen was peripheral blood mononuclear cells (PBMCs), taken at new diagnosis, from a patient treated with antithyroid drugs. CDR3 nucleotides: TGCGCCAGCAGCCCCGACAGGGGCCTTGGAAACACCATATATTTT. This encodes CASSPDRGLGNTIYF.